This TCR beta chain was observed in a study of blood T cell repertoires in COVID-19 (TCRdb year 2020). A note on the overall study: The collaborator samples originated in the United States, Italy and Spain and spanned the acute and convalescent phases of COVID-19. A freely available public database, intended as a resource for researchers studying the immune response to SARS-CoV-2, is where the repertoires were released. Subjects who had been exposed to COVID-19, were actively infected with it, or had recovered from it provided the deeply sampled blood TCRbeta repertoires that made up the dataset. The material from the prospective study consisted of cDNA or gDNA derived from T cells, B-cell-depleted T cells, or PBMCs. Where available, HLA class I and class II types were taken from metadata supplied by the sample provider and were not determined by assay-based typing. The samples were drawn from the first 160 participants of the ongoing ImmuneRACE study and from 1,254 subjects provided by 6 global collaborators. The sample metadata nearly always contained a de-identified subject ID, COVID-19 status, age in years and sex. The investigation overall reported the following: The amount of clinical and demographic metadata varied by source and participant and was provided uncurated.

TCRbeta CDR3 regions were amplified from genomic DNA using the immunoSEQ Assay, a bias-controlled multiplex PCR. Under the source paper's analysis protocol: The number of nucleated cells in each sample was estimated by amplification of reference gene primers within the assay. To quantify the absolute abundance of each unique TCRbeta CDR3 rearrangement, sequence reads were collapsed and filtered. For each sample, productive Simpson clonality was calculated by taking the square root of Simpson's diversity index across productive rearrangements. TCRdb mirrors the immuneACCESS table, restricted to in-frame sequences. Some clones are absent from its copies; in checked studies, under half trace to an unresolved V gene, and the reason for the others is unknown. That table gives V, J and clone size, and the DNA gave D and trimming. This sample lists 50,000 to 65,000 clones; approximately 90% were detected once. The top ten hold more than 3% of the sample.

For this chain, trimming is 5 bases at the V end and 1 base at the J end, and the number of junction bases without a gene match is 3. Counted from cysteine to phenylalanine, this CDR3 has 14 amino acids. Just CDR3 DNA is preserved here, 42 bases in frame from base 1. CDR1 and CDR2, per the germline V gene, are MRHNA and SNTAGT. Concerning this clone itself: No cognate antigen has been identified for it. There are no base qualities to consult, and no much larger clone falls within one base.

Each collaborating institution followed its own protocols to collect whole blood in K2EDTA tubes. Collaborator samples were shipped for TCRbeta analysis as frozen whole blood, isolated PBMCs, or DNA extracted from either sample type. The receptor comes from a man aged 50-59 years with acute or convalescent COVID-19. Sequences were obtained from peripheral blood. The receptor chain draws on TRBV6-4 and TRBJ2-3; TRBD1 agrees with 7 junctional bases. CDR3 loop: CASSRQGGTDTQYF. The nucleotide sequence is TGTGCCAGCAGTCGACAGGGCGGCACAGATACGCAGTATTTT.